This is a list of T cell receptor beta chains from one sample in a study of blood T cell repertoires in COVID-19. Clones were read by immunoSEQ multiplex PCR, and TCRdb kept only the in-frame ones, dropping some. The top ten hold about 22% of the sample, which has about 75,000 clones, 75% to 85% seen once. The material sequenced was peripheral blood. These receptors came from a woman aged 45-65 years with acute or convalescent COVID-19. CDR3s include the opening cysteine and the closing phenylalanine or tryptophan. A D gene is named only where the DNA matches it firmly. Clone size is shown for a subset of rows, as once, few, many or a class of expanded clone.

TRBV2	TRBJ2-1	NA	NA	TGTGCCAGCAGAGCCGACAGGAGCTCCTACAATGAGCAGTTCTTC	CASRADRSSYNEQFF
TRBV6-5	TRBJ2-3	once	NA	TGTGCCAGCAGTCCGTGGGGTAGCGCTCGAGATACGCAGTATTTT	CASSPWGSARDTQYF
TRBV18	TRBJ1-6	NA	NA	TGTGCCAGCTCACCAACAGGGTTAGGCAATTCACCCCTCCACTTT	CASSPTGLGNSPLHF
TRBV6-5	TRBJ1-1	NA	NA	TGTGCCAGCACCTTCGGGGTAGGGCGGAACACTGAAGCTTTCTTT	CASTFGVGRNTEAFF
TRBV7-2	TRBJ1-4	NA	TRBD1	TGTGCCAGCAGCTCCGACAGGGGTAATGAAAAACTGTTTTTT	CASSSDRGNEKLFF
TRBV10-3	TRBJ1-2	NA	NA	TGTGCCATCAGTGAGTTCGAGGGAGGCTACACCTTC	CAISEFEGGYTF
TRBV6-2/TRBV6-3	TRBJ2-2	NA	NA	TGTGCCAGCAGTTACTCGGCCAGGGCTGCGAACACCGGGGAGCTGTTTTTT	CASSYSARAANTGELFF
TRBV5-4	TRBJ1-3	NA	TRBD1	TGTGCCAACAGCTTCCCAGGGGGCTACATTGGAAACACCATATATTTT	CANSFPGGYIGNTIYF
TRBV7-2	TRBJ2-3	NA	TRBD2	TGTGCCAGCAGCATTAGCGGGGGGGATGGGGATACGCAGTATTTT	CASSISGGDGDTQYF
TRBV18	TRBJ2-7	NA	NA	TGTGCCAGCTCACCACCTGAGGGTTACGAGCAGTACTTC	CASSPPEGYEQYF
TRBV29-1	TRBJ2-1	NA	TRBD1	TGCAGCTCAACAGGGGGCTCCTACAATGAGCAGTTCTTC	CSSTGGSYNEQFF
TRBV7-2	TRBJ2-1	NA	NA	TGTGCCAGCAGCTACGGGTCATCGAGCTCCTACAATGAGCAGTTCTTC	CASSYGSSSSYNEQFF
TRBV5-1	TRBJ2-5	NA	NA	TGCGCCAGCAGCTTGGGTACGGAGTGGGAGACCCAGTACTTC	CASSLGTEWETQYF
TRBV28	TRBJ1-3	NA	NA	TGTGCCAGCAGTTTGGGGCGGGGAAACACCATATATTTT	CASSLGRGNTIYF